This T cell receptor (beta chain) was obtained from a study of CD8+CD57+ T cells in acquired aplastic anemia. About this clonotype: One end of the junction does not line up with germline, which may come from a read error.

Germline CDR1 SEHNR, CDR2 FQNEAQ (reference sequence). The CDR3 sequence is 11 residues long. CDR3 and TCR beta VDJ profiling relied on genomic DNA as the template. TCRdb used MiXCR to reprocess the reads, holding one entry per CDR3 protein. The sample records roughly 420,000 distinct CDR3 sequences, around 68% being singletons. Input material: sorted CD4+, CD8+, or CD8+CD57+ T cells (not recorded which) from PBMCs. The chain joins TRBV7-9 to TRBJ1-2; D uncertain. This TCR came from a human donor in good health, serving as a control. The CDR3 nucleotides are TGTGCCAGCAGCGCAGATTATGGATACATCTTC. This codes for CASSADYGYIF.